The present T cell receptor beta chain was sequenced within a study of T cells in Graves' hyperthyroidism and ophthalmopathy. Study findings and constraints: The blood repertoire included most of the expanded thyroid clonotypes above 0.001.

This CDR3 has 15 residues. Per germline, CDR1 MNHNS and CDR2 SASEGT. V was clipped by 10 bases and J by 5 bases, with 23 bases between them. Under 3 months was the duration of disease in ophthalmopathy patients, who also had a Clinical Activity Score of at least 3 and a NOSPECS grade of at least 4. Exclusion criteria comprised uncontrolled infection, other autoimmune disease, pregnancy or lactation. Clinical symptoms, serum thyroxine, TRAb, thyroid ultrasound and orbital computed tomography established diagnosis. This clonotype has at least ten counts. Its antigen is currently unknown. Amplification yielded TCR beta CDR3 regions, with RNA transcripts as the source. TCR CDR3 regions were first amplified by RT-PCR with HTBI primers. TCRdb used MiXCR to reprocess the multiplex PCR reads, holding one entry per CDR3 protein. The sample yields 600,000 or so distinct CDR3 sequences, more than 13% seen once.

The sample comprised blood. J is TRBJ1-1 and V is TRBV6-1, with a tentative D call TRBD1 (5 bases). This clonotype originated in a woman aged 18-29 years with Graves' ophthalmopathy. In nucleotides, the CDR3 is TGTGCCACCCAACTTGACAGTTTCGGGGGGACTGAAGCTTTCTTT. Translating gives CATQLDSFGGTEAFF.